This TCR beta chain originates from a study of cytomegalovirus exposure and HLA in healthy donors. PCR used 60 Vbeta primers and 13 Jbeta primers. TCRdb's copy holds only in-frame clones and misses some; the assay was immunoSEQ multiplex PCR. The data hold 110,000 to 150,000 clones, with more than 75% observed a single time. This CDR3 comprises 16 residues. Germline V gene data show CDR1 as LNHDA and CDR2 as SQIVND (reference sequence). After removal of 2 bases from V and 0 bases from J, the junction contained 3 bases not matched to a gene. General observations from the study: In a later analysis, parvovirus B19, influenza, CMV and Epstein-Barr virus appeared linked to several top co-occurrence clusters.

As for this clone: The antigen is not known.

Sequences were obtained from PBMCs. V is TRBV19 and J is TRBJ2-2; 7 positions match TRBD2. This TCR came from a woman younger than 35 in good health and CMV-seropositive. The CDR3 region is CASSITSGANTGELFF. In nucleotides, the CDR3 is TGTGCCAGTAGTATAACCAGCGGGGCGAACACCGGGGAGCTGTTTTTT. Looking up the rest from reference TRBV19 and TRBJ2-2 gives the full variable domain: DGGITQSPKYLFRKEGQNVTLSCEQNLNHDAMYWYRQDPGQGLRLIYYSQIVNDFQKGDIAEGYSVSREKKESFPLTVTSAQKNPTAFYLCASSITSGANTGELFFGEGSRLTVL.